A single sample is the source of the 27 T cell receptor beta chains below, sequenced in a study of blood T cell repertoires in COVID-19. Clones were sequenced by immunoSEQ multiplex PCR, and TCRdb holds only the in-frame ones, with some missing. Of just over 80,000 clones in the sample, approximately 81% were seen once. Sequencing was carried out using peripheral blood. These receptors originate from an elderly man with acute or convalescent COVID-19.

The chain couples TRBV11-2 to TRBJ2-2, with D perhaps TRBD2 (5 bases). Trimming cost V 6 bases and J 0 bases, with 8 bases left between them. The CDR3 sequence is 14 residues long. Germline-derived CDR1 and CDR2 are SGHAT and FQNNGV. In DNA form, the CDR3 reads TGTGCCAGCAGAACCGGGACGAACACCGGGGAGCTGTTTTTT. This codes for CASRTGTNTGELFF.

The rearrangement joins TRBV7-3 to TRBJ1-1; possibly TRBD1 for D (6 bases). The CDR3 loop spans 15 amino acids. The V end was cut by 5 bases, the J end by 0 bases, with 13 bases between. Per germline, CDR1 SGHTA and CDR2 FQGTGA. The CDR3 nucleotides are TGTGCCAGCAGCGAACAAGGACAGCTGAACACTGAAGCTTTCTTT. It specifies CASSEQGQLNTEAFF. Using reference TRBV7-3 and TRBJ1-1 for the parts outside the CDR3, the full variable domain is GAGVSQTPSNKVTEKGKYVELRCDPISGHTALYWYRQSLGQGPEFLIYFQGTGAADDSGLPNDRFFAVRPEGSVSTLKIQRTERGDSAVYLCASSEQGQLNTEAFFGQGTRLTVV.

CDR3 coding DNA: TGTGCCAGCTCATCGACGACAGGGGTTAACACTGAAGCTTTCTTT. This translates into CASSSTTGVNTEAFF. The rearrangement uses TRBV18 and TRBJ1-1, with 8 bases aligning to TRBD1. J lost 2 bases, V lost 5 bases, and 7 bases had no gene match. CDR1 is KGHSH and CDR2 is LQKENI in the germline V gene. CDR3 length: 15 residues.

V usage is TRBV28 and J usage is TRBJ2-3, with D possibly TRBD2 on 7 matching bases. CDR1 and CDR2 (germline): MDHEN, SYDVKM. Trimming took off 6 bases at V and 2 bases at J, with 15 bases between the two ends. The CDR3 runs 15 residues. In DNA form, the CDR3 reads TGTGCCAGCAGAGGGGAGGGGACAAACACAGATACGCAGTATTTT. Amino acid sequence: CASRGEGTNTDTQYF.

This chain joins TRBV19 and TRBJ1-5; 8 bases align to TRBD1. The CDR3 is made up of 15 amino acids. J lost 4 bases, V lost 5 bases, and 7 bases had no gene match. Germline CDR1 is LNHDA and CDR2 is SQIVND (reference sequence). DNA for the CDR3: TGTGCCAGTAGTCCTCGGACAGGGAATAATCAGCCCCAGCATTTT. Translation gives CASSPRTGNNQPQHF.

The genes are TRBV18 and TRBJ2-5, with D perhaps TRBD2 (5 bases). Deletions cut 0 bases from V and 5 bases from J, with 10 bases between. The V gene's germline CDR1 is KGHSH and CDR2 LQKENI. The CDR3 sequence is 14 residues long. In DNA, the CDR3 is TGTGCCAGCTCACCACCTGCTAGCCGGGAGACCCAGTACTTC. Encoded protein: CASSPPASRETQYF.

J is TRBJ2-3 and V is TRBV7-2; D uncertain. Germline CDR1 reads SGHTA; CDR2 reads FQGNSA. The CDR3 is 13 amino acids. V lost 0 bases, J lost 3 bases, and 4 bases lay in between. The CDR3 coding sequence is TGTGCCAGCAGCTTAGCCCTTACAGATACGCAGTATTTT. This encodes CASSLALTDTQYF. Full variable domain (remainder filled in from reference TRBV7-2 and TRBJ2-3): GAGVSQSPSNKVTEKGKDVELRCDPISGHTALYWYRQSLGQGLEFLIYFQGNSAPDKSGLPSDRFSAERTGGSVSTLTIQRTQQEDSAVYLCASSLALTDTQYFGPGTRLTVL.

This clone was detected once. The V and J genes are TRBV20-1 and TRBJ2-4, with a tentative D call TRBD1 (5 bases). The CDR3 runs to 11 residues. The V and J ends lost 2 bases and 6 bases respectively, with 5 bases between them. CDR1 is DFQATT, CDR2 SNEGSKA, per germline (reference sequence). CDR3: CSARQGNIQYF. In nucleotides, the CDR3 is TGCAGTGCTAGACAGGGAAACATTCAGTACTTC.

The table lists this clone with a count of one. The rearrangement links TRBV28 to TRBJ1-5, with 7 bases matching TRBD1. CDR1 and CDR2 from the germline V gene are MDHEN and SYDVKM. The CDR3 loop spans 15 amino acids. The J segment lost 5 bases and the V segment lost 1 base, leaving 5 bases of the junction unmatched. In nucleotides, the CDR3 is TGTGCCAGCAGTTTATCGCAGGGGGGTGATCAGCCCCAGCATTTT. Translating it yields CASSLSQGGDQPQHF.

This chain uses TRBV2 with TRBJ2-1; 15 bases are shared with TRBD2. This CDR3 spans 17 amino acids. The germline gives CDR1 SNHLY, CDR2 FYNNEI. V lost 5 bases, J lost 2 bases, and 4 bases stayed unmatched. The CDR3 loop is CASSPWTSGRAYNEQFF. In DNA, the CDR3 is TGTGCCAGCAGTCCATGGACTAGCGGGAGGGCCTACAATGAGCAGTTCTTC.

This clone was counted a few times. This chain links TRBV29-1 with TRBJ2-1; 14 nucleotides match TRBD2. Germline V gene sequence: CDR1 SQVTM, CDR2 ANQGSEA. There are 18 residues in the CDR3. The J segment lost 0 bases and the V segment lost 7 bases, leaving 11 bases of the junction unmatched. The DNA of the CDR3 is TGCAGCGCCTTCCGGACTAGCGGGAGGTCTAGCTCCTACAATGAGCAGTTCTTC. Translated: CSAFRTSGRSSSYNEQFF.

CDR3 DNA sequence: TGTGCCAGCAGTGGGGGCAGGACTAATTCACCCCTCCACTTT. It is translated as CASSGGRTNSPLHF. The V gene is TRBV25-1, the J gene TRBJ1-6; maybe TRBD1 (5 bases). This CDR3 is 14 amino acids long. The V gene lost 4 bases and the J gene lost 6 bases, with 10 bases spanning the gap. Germline V gives CDR1 MGHDK, CDR2 SYGVNS.

This clone was detected only a few times. The CDR3, as DNA: TGCGCCAGCAGCTCACTCGGGACAGGGGTCGAGCAGTACTTC. This codes for CASSSLGTGVEQYF. The J gene is TRBJ2-7, the V gene TRBV5-1; 10 nucleotides match TRBD1. Per the germline V gene, CDR1 is SGHRS and CDR2 is YFSETQ. V shed 3 bases, J shed 6 bases, and the junction held 6 bases outside the gene matches. The CDR3 has 14 residues.

CDR3 sequence: CASSIGLTGGGTEAFF. CDR3 sequence (DNA): TGTGCCAGTAGTATAGGCTTAACAGGGGGCGGCACTGAAGCTTTCTTT. The chain links TRBV19 to TRBJ1-1, with 9 bases matching TRBD1. This CDR3 is 16 amino acids long. Per germline, CDR1 LNHDA and CDR2 SQIVND (reference sequence). Trimming cost V 1 base and J 4 bases; bases outside gene matches: 7.

This chain connects TRBV14 to TRBJ2-3, with D perhaps TRBD2 (7 bases). The CDR3 covers 16 residues. The germline gives CDR1 SGHDN, CDR2 FVKESK. The V end was cut by 4 bases, the J end by 4 bases, with 18 bases between. The CDR3: CASSPLGGGPSDTQYF. In DNA, the CDR3 is TGTGCCAGCAGCCCCCTAGGGGGAGGGCCATCAGATACGCAGTATTTT.

This chain uses TRBV6-1 with TRBJ2-5, with TRBD2 matching over 11 bases. This CDR3 has 18 amino acids. Germline lookup yields CDR1 MNHNS and CDR2 SASEGT. Trimming at V came to 1 base and at J to 2 bases, leaving 9 bases not matched to a gene. CDR3 sequence reads: CASSEGRLAGNGQETQYF. The CDR3 DNA follows: TGTGCCAGCAGTGAAGGCCGACTAGCGGGAAATGGGCAAGAGACCCAGTACTTC.

The genes are TRBV10-3 and TRBJ2-7; D not resolved. Germline CDR1 is ENHRY and CDR2 is SYGVKD. V shed 3 bases and J shed 2 bases, with 17 bases lying between them. The CDR3 is made up of 16 amino acids. This CDR3 is CAISDLSRNLPYEQYF. The DNA for the CDR3 is TGTGCCATCAGTGACCTATCTAGAAACCTCCCCTACGAGCAGTACTTC.

This CDR3 reads CASSRSATGELFF. CDR3 nucleotide sequence: TGTGCCAGCAGCCGTAGTGCCACCGGGGAGCTGTTTTTT. The chain has TRBV6-2 or TRBV6-3 and TRBJ2-2; no clear D. The V end was cut by 6 bases, the J end by 4 bases, with 9 bases between. The CDR3 runs to 13 residues. CDR1 and CDR2 from the germline V gene are MNHEY and SVGEGT.

In this sample, this clone turned up a few times. This rearrangement joins TRBV6-5 to TRBJ1-2; TRBD1 matches at 7 bases. Germline-derived CDR1 and CDR2 are MNHEY and SVGAGI. The length of the CDR3 is 15 residues. V trimming: 5 bases; J trimming: 4 bases; junction bases outside the gene matches: 10. The CDR3 DNA follows: TGTGCCAGCAGTAATCCGGGACAGCCACCCTATGGCTACACCTTC. Its translation: CASSNPGQPPYGYTF.

The chain recombines TRBV19 with TRBJ2-1; D perhaps matches TRBD2 (6 bases). This CDR3 region has 15 residues. Looked up from germline, CDR1 is LNHDA and CDR2 is SQIVND (reference sequence). V lost 4 bases and J 3 bases, leaving 13 bases between the germline ends. CDR3 DNA sequence: TGTGCCAGTAGTAATTTTGTGGGGGGCTACAATGAGCAGTTCTTC. Translation gives CASSNFVGGYNEQFF.

The rearrangement uses TRBV10-1 and TRBJ2-3, with D possibly TRBD1 on 6 matching bases. This CDR3 comprises 16 residues. V lost 3 bases and J lost 2, with 15 bases in between. The V gene's germline CDR1 is WNHNN and CDR2 SYGVQD (reference sequence). CDR3 sequence (DNA): TGCGCCAGCAGTGATAAAACCAGGGGATTCACAGATACGCAGTATTTT. Its protein is CASSDKTRGFTDTQYF.

This chain uses TRBV15 with TRBJ2-3; weak D call: TRBD1 (6 bases). The CDR3 length is 13 residues. Trimming removed 0 bases from V and 11 bases from J, with 12 bases in between. The germline gives CDR1 LNHNV, CDR2 YYDKDF (reference sequence). CDR3 sequence reads: CATSRDIRGLQYF. CDR3 bases: TGTGCCACCAGCAGAGATATCAGGGGTTTGCAGTATTTT.

This chain uses TRBV18 with TRBJ1-5, with D possibly matching TRBD1 (6 bases). Germline V lookup: CDR1 KGHSH, CDR2 LQKENI. The CDR3 has 14 residues. The V gene lost 2 bases and the J gene lost 5 bases, with 10 bases spanning the gap. CDR3 region: CASSPGPGDQPQHF. DNA of the CDR3: TGTGCCAGCTCACCAGGGCCAGGGGATCAGCCCCAGCATTTT.

This chain links TRBV7-3 with TRBJ2-1; 8 bases line up with TRBD2. The CDR3 runs 14 residues. V lost 5 bases, J lost 5 bases, and 5 bases stayed unmatched. Germline V CDR1 and CDR2: SGHTA, FQGTGA. As DNA, the CDR3 is TGTGCCAGCAGCCACACTAGCGGCGACAATGAGCAGTTCTTC. Translating gives CASSHTSGDNEQFF.

As DNA, the CDR3 is TGTGCCAGCAGCAGAGCAGGGCCCACCTACGAGCAGTACTTC. It translates to CASSRAGPTYEQYF. The chain recombines TRBV6-2 or TRBV6-3 with TRBJ2-7, with a weak D call TRBD1 (5 bases). Germline lookup yields CDR1 MNHEY and CDR2 SVGEGT. The CDR3 is made up of 14 amino acids. Deletions cut 6 bases from V and 2 bases from J, with 14 bases between.

This clone was observed a few times. The chain uses TRBV6-5 and TRBJ1-1; 7 bases map to TRBD1. The germline CDR1 and CDR2 sequences are MNHEY and SVGAGI. V shed 6 bases and J 3 bases; nucleotides not matched to a gene: 4. This CDR3 region has 13 residues. The CDR3 region is CASSSTGDTEAFF. The CDR3 DNA is TGTGCCAGCAGCTCTACAGGGGACACTGAAGCTTTCTTT.

V and J are TRBV5-4 and TRBJ2-5; 8 positions match TRBD2. The CDR3 loop spans 15 amino acids. J lost 5 bases, V lost 2 bases, and 8 bases had no gene match. Germline V gene lookup returns CDR1 SGHNT and CDR2 YYREEE (reference sequence). CDR3 coding DNA: TGTGCCAGCAGCTTACCGGGACTAGATAGGGAGACCCAGTACTTC. Protein: CASSLPGLDRETQYF.